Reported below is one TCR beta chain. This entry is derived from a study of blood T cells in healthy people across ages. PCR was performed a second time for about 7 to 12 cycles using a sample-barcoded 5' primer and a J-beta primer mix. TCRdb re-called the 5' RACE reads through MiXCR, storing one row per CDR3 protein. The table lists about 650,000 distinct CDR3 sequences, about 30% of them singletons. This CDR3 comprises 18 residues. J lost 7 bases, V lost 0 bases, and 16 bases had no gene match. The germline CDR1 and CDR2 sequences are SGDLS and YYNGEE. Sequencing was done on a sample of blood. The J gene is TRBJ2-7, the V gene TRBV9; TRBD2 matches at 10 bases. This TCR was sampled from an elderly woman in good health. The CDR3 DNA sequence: TGTGCCAGCAGCGTAGACAGCGGGGGGGCTTCGGGGAGGGGTGAGCAGTACTTC. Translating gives CASSVDSGGASGRGEQYF.